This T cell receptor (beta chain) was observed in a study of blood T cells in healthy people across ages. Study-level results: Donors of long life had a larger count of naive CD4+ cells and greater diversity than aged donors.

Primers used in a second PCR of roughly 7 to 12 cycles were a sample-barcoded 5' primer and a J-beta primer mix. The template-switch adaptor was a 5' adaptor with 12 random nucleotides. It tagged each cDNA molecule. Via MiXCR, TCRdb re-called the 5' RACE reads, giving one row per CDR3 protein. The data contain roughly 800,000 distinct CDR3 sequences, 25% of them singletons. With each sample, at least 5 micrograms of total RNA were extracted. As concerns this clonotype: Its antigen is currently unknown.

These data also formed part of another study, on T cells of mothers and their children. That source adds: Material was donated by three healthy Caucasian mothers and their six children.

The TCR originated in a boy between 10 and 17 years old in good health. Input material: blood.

CDR3: CAISESPDRTYGYTF. The CDR3 nucleotides read TGTGCCATCAGTGAGTCGCCGGACAGGACGTATGGCTACACCTTC. This chain uses TRBV10-3 with TRBJ1-2; 7 bases match TRBD1. CDR1 is ENHRY, CDR2 SYGVKD, per germline. The V segment lost 0 bases and the J segment 5 bases; nucleotides outside the gene matches: 6. This CDR3 is 15 amino acids long.